These T cell receptor beta chains were read from a single sample in a study of shared clonotypes between healthy human individuals. Using immunoSEQ multiplex PCR, the repertoire was profiled, and TCRdb retains in-frame clones only, with some absent. The data hold over a million clones, with roughly 96% observed a single time. The source material was naive CD4+ T cells sorted from blood. Receptors were obtained from a man in his thirties or forties in good health. CDR3s include the opening cysteine and the closing phenylalanine or tryptophan.

v_gene,len,CDR3aa
TRBV18,14,CASSPQEWNTEAFF
TRBV6-6,15,CASRMLQGYSYEQYF
TRBV9,14,CASSVSRVVGELFF
TRBV11-1,14,CASSLLPGAYGYTF
TRBV7-6,15,CASSLHPGGNTEAFF
TRBV5-8,15,CASSLFGGAYNEQFF
TRBV10-1,15,CASSETGASTDTQYF
TRBV28,13,CASSKGQIYGYTF
TRBV2,14,CASSELLAGARGIF
TRBV5-6,12,CASSLWGQPQHF
TRBV5-1,15,CASSDGGQGKYEQYF
TRBV28,18,CASSLLGRVGIGNNEQFF
TRBV12-5,12,CASGRLGDTQYF
TRBV18,11,CASSPDSEQFF
TRBV11-2,12,CASGAVSYEQYF
TRBV2,13,CASSEREDNEQFF
TRBV9,19,CASSVTQGSGRSNTGELFF
TRBV7-9,15,CASSASGRGDNEQFF
TRBV30,11,CAWSTMNEQFF
TRBV28,13,CASSADRGGGYTF
TRBV4-1,12,CASSQVLGELFF
TRBV5-4,16,CASSFGIDSGANVLTF
TRBV6-8,11,CASSYSREQYF
TRBV5-1,14,CASRDQGSTDTQYF
TRBV5-4,16,CASSAVSGSSDYGYTF
TRBV15,13,CATSSAWGYEQYF
TRBV2,13,CASIAGSTTEQFF
TRBV7-2,13,CASSPDRGGEQYF
TRBV6-5,12,CASSPRKGEQFF
TRBV5-4,15,CASSQNPDSNQPQHF
TRBV11-2,12,CASSFVREAQFF
TRBV5-1,15,CASRILASDNGELFF
TRBV25-1,18,CASSDASGRDLVQETQYF
TRBV7-2,13,CASSSRIFVEQYF
TRBV2,12,CASSEQHYEQYF
TRBV10-2,15,CASAGEEGASYEQYF
TRBV5-4,18,CASGKGGQGLDSNYGYTF
TRBV5-1,17,CASSLGLLAGVDNEQFF
TRBV6-6,14,CASSRLQGTYGYTF
TRBV10-3,16,CAISEPGQGAWNGYTF
TRBV6-1,14,CASSVTGRGGTQYF
TRBV28,16,CASSLYSPDSNYEQYF
TRBV2,14,CASSATGNTGELFF
TRBV18,13,CASSAGQGYEQFF
TRBV28,13,CASKDPRDTPGYF